This T cell receptor (beta chain) derives from a study of human T cells and chemical hapten exposure. Overall study context: Sensitization employed 2% DPC on approximately 2 cm by approximately 2 cm of upper inner arm skin.

Time point: pre-sensitization, week 0. Sample treatment: therapeutic diphenylcyclopropenone sensitization with weekly scalp DPC. Regarding the study as a whole: As the donors had alopecia, their immune response may differ from healthy people's. TCRs at a frequency above 1 in 1000 stayed unchanged with DPC sensitization.

In TCRdb, the RACE reads were re-called with MiXCR into one record per CDR3 protein. The profile shows a few hundred thousand distinct CDR3 sequences, about 5% of them singletons. Trimming cost V 1 base and J 4 bases; bases outside gene matches: 6. CDR1 SNHLY and CDR2 FYNNEI come from the germline V gene. The CDR3 runs 15 residues. This clonotype was recorded many times. Its antigen is as yet unknown. Specimen: whole blood, collected in connection with sensitization to the hapten diphenylcyclopropenone (DPC). This chain uses TRBV2 with TRBJ1-2, with TRBD1 matching 7 bases. This TCR derives from a woman younger than 35 with alopecia areata. Some clones in this sample may be carry-over from other donors' samples. The CDR3 DNA is TGTGCCAGCAGTGAAGGAAGGGGGCCTGGCTATGGCTACACCTTC. This encodes CASSEGRGPGYGYTF. The whole variable domain, filled in from reference TRBV2 and TRBJ1-2, reads EPEVTQTPSHQVTQMGQEVILRCVPISNHLYFYWYRQILGQKVEFLVSFYNNEISEKSEIFDDQFSVERPDGSNFTLKIRSTKLEDSAMYFCASSEGRGPGYGYTFGSGTRLTVV.